The rows below give T cell receptor beta chains drawn from one sample of a study of T cell responses to AZD1222 COVID-19 vaccine. The data were produced by immunoSEQ multiplex PCR, yet TCRdb's version contains in-frame clones alone and is incomplete. The data contain over 130,000 clones, approximately 87% of them singletons. The sample here was peripheral blood, taken 28 days after the second AZD1222 dose. Receptor source: an adult who received the AZD1222 COVID-19 vaccine. Both conserved end residues are part of each CDR3. Fields, in order: CDR3 protein, V gene.

CASTSDTGRSGANVLTF TRBV10-1
CAWRLYTGELFF TRBV30
CASSYKYGPRDTQYF TRBV27
CASSLVGGASPDTQYF TRBV9
CASSQDRGSGRAGTQYF TRBV4-2
CASSSGRASSGNTIYF TRBV5-8
CASSYDRVYNSPLHF TRBV28
CASSYAGGSPFF TRBV6-2/TRBV6-3
CSASSGRDREQYF TRBV20-1
CASSSKGLPYYEQYF TRBV19
CASKPGHQNTEAFF TRBV7-3
CASSVATSSGYNEQFF TRBV9
CASSQDLSASYEQYF TRBV3-1/TRBV3-2
CASSFQGGNQPQHF TRBV28
CASSVDGGRYNEQFF TRBV9
CASSLGPLYPNTEAFF TRBV5-4
CASSMGGSQETQYF TRBV7-3
CASSLTSAPYTYEQYF TRBV5-1
CASSLRVGANVLTF TRBV28
CASSRVGAGYEQYF TRBV6-2/TRBV6-3
CASSEARGRDTQYF TRBV6-1
CASSLEVTGGTEAFF TRBV5-5
CASRPSAEAFF TRBV12-3/TRBV12-4
CASKTLTGNYGYTF TRBV2
CASSQSGRGWHYEQFF TRBV23-1
CASSLRGSTGELFF TRBV7-2
CAWSEGYPDQPQHF TRBV30
CASSDRTDFSGNTIYF TRBV19
CATSRGGGNYGYTF TRBV15
CASSLEGRAGGYTF TRBV27
CASSLSRPQLFF TRBV7-2
CASSSRTGYQPQHF TRBV7-2
CASSLQKTSGRSDTQYF TRBV5-1